This record covers a single T cell receptor (beta chain). The antigen is undetermined. The time point: pre-sensitization, week 0. Treatment here: therapeutic diphenylcyclopropenone sensitization with weekly scalp DPC. It was unfractionated whole blood from which total RNA was extracted. The sample is drawn from a study of human T cells and chemical hapten exposure. Overall study results and limits: Once DPC sensitization occurred, TCRs above 1 in 1000 frequency showed no change.

Unique molecular identifiers were attached to individual cDNA molecules during library preparation. TCRdb re-analysed the RACE reads in MiXCR, keeping a single row per CDR3 protein. This table has over 300,000 distinct CDR3 sequences, less than 6.5% appearing once. Looked up from germline, CDR1 is SGHDT and CDR2 is YYEEEE. The CDR3 runs to 14 residues. J gave up 5 bases and V 5 bases, and 10 bases lay outside the gene matches. The sequenced sample was whole blood, obtained in connection with sensitization to the hapten diphenylcyclopropenone (DPC). The chain carries TRBV5-6 and TRBJ2-7; 7 bases line up with TRBD1. The receptor was isolated from a woman aged 50 to 65 with alopecia areata. Some clones in this sample may be carry-over from other donors' samples. The chain's CDR3 is CASSWSTTGNEQYF. For the CDR3, the DNA is TGTGCCAGCAGTTGGTCGACGACAGGGAACGAGCAGTACTTC.